This TCR beta chain was identified in a study of OX40 agonist ivuxolimab in advanced cancers. Study as a whole: Dose-escalation patients were diagnosed with hepatocellular carcinoma, melanoma, renal cell cancer or head and neck cancer.

The data were produced by immunoSEQ multiplex PCR, yet TCRdb's version contains in-frame clones alone and is incomplete. The table shows some 83,000 clones, with roughly 83% occurring only once. CDR3 size: 14 residues. The germline gives CDR1 LNHDA, CDR2 SQIVND (reference sequence). J lost 4 bases, V lost 6 bases, and 5 bases had no gene match. This chain uses TRBV19 with TRBJ2-3; 9 nucleotides match TRBD2. The material was CD4+ or CD8+ T cells sorted from blood, obtained in a trial of the OX40 agonist ivuxolimab. This sequence originates from an adult with an advanced solid tumor such as melanoma, head and neck, liver or kidney cancer. CDR3 coding DNA: TGTGCCAGTAGGGGCGGGAGGGGCCCAGATACGCAGTATTTT. Residues: CASRGGRGPDTQYF.